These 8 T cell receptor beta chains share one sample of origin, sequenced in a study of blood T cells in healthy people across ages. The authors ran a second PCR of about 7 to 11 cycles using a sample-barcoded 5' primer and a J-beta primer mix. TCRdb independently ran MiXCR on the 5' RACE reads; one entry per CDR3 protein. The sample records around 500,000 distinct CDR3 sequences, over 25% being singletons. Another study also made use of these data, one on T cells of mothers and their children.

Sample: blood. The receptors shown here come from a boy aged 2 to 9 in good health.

The chain's CDR3 is CASSYTGAFTDTQYF. The DNA for the CDR3 is TGTGCCAGCAGTTACACGGGAGCCTTCACAGATACGCAGTATTTT. The chain carries TRBV6-2 or TRBV6-3 and TRBJ2-3; the D gene is possibly TRBD2 (6 bases). Germline CDR1 MNHEY, CDR2 SVGEGT. The V gene lost 2 bases and the J gene lost 2 bases, with 11 bases spanning the gap. The CDR3 runs 15 residues.

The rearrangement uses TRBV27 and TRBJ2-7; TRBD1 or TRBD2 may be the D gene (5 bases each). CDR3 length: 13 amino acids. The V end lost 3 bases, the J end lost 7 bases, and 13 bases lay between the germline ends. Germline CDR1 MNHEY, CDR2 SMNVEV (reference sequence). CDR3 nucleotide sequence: TGTGCCAGCAGTTTGGGACGGGGTAGAGAGCAGTACTTC. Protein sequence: CASSLGRGREQYF.

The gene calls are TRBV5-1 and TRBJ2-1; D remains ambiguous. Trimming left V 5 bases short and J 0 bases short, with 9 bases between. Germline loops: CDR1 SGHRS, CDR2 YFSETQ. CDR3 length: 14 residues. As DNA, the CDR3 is TGCGCCAGCAGGTCGGACCTCTCCTACAATGAGCAGTTCTTC. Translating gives CASRSDLSYNEQFF.

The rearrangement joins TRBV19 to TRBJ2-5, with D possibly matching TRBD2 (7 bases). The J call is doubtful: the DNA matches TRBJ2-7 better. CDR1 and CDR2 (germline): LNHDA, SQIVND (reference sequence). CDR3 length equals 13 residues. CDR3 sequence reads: CASSMGGGDEQYF. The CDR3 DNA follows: TGTGCCAGTAGTATGGGCGGGGGCGACGAGCAGTACTTC.

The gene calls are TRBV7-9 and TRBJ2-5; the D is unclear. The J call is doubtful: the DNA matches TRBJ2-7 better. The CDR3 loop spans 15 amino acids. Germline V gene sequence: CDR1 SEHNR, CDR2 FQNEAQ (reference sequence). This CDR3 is CASSLAPLPTYEQYF. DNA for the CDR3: TGTGCCAGCAGCTTAGCTCCGTTGCCTACCTACGAGCAGTACTTC.

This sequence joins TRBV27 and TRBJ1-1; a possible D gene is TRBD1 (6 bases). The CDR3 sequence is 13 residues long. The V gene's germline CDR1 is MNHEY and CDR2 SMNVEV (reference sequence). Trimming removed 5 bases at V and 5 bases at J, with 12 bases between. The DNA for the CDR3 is TGTGCCAGCAGTCAAAACAGGGTAACTGAAGCTTTCTTT. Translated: CASSQNRVTEAFF.

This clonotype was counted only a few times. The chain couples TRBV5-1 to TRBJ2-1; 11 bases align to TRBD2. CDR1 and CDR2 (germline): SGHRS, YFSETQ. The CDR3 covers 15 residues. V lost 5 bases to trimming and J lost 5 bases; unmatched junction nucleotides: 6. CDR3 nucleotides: TGCGCCAGCAGTCTTAGACTAGCGGGAAACAATGAGCAGTTCTTC. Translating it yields CASSLRLAGNNEQFF. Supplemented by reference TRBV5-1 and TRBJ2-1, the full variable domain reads KAGVTQTPRYLIKTRGQQVTLSCSPISGHRSVSWYQQTPGQGLQFLFEYFSETQRNKGNFPGRFSGRQFSNSRSEMNVSTLELGDSALYLCASSLRLAGNNEQFFGPGTRLTVL.

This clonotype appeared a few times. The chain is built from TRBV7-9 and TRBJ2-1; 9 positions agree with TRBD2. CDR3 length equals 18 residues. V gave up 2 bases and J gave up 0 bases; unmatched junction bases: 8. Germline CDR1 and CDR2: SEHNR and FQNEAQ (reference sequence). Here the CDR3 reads CASSLPTSGLRSYNEQFF. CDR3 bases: TGTGCCAGCAGCTTACCCACTAGCGGGCTTCGCTCCTACAATGAGCAGTTCTTC.